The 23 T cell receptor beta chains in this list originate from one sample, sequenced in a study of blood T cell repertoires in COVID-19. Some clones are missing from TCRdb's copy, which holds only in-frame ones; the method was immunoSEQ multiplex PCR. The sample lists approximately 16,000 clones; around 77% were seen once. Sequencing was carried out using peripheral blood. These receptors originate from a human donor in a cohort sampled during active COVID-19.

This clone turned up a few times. The CDR3 nucleotides are TGTGCCAGTAGTATGGAGGGTTTAGGGCATCAGCCCCAGCATTTT. Its protein product is CASSMEGLGHQPQHF. The chain recombines TRBV19 with TRBJ1-5; the D is unclear. The CDR3 sequence is 15 residues long. The germline V gene encodes CDR1 LNHDA and CDR2 SQIVND (reference sequence). V gave up 3 bases and J gave up 5 bases, with 14 bases separating them.

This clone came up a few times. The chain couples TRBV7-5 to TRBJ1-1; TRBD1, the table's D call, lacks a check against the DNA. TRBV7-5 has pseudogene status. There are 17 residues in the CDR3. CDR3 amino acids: CVRSPRDRGKMNTEAFF. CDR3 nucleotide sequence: TGTGTCAGAAGCCCCCGGGACAGGGGGAAGATGAACACTGAAGCTTTCTTT.

The CDR3 is CASSLSSGSGANVLTF. The CDR3 nucleotides are TGCGCCAGCAGCTTGTCGAGTGGCTCTGGGGCCAACGTCCTGACTTTC. V and J are TRBV5-1 and TRBJ2-6, with D unresolved. V was shortened by 1 base and J by 0 bases, with 8 bases between the two germline ends. Germline V gives CDR1 SGHRS, CDR2 YFSETQ. The CDR3 length is 16 residues.

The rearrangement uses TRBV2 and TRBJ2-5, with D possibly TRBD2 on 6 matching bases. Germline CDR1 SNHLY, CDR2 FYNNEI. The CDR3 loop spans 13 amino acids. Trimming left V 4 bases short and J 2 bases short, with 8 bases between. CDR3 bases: TGTGCCAGCAGTGTTCGGGGGCAAGAGACCCAGTACTTC. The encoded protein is CASSVRGQETQYF.

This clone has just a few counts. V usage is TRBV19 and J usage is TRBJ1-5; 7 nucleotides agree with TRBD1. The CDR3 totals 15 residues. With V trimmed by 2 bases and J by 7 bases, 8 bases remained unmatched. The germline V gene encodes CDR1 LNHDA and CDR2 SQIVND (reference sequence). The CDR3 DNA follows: TGTGCCAGTAGTATAAGACAGGGAAGAGGGCAGCCCCAGCATTTT. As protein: CASSIRQGRGQPQHF. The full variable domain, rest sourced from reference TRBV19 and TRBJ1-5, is DGGITQSPKYLFRKEGQNVTLSCEQNLNHDAMYWYRQDPGQGLRLIYYSQIVNDFQKGDIAEGYSVSREKKESFPLTVTSAQKNPTAFYLCASSIRQGRGQPQHFGDGTRLSIL.

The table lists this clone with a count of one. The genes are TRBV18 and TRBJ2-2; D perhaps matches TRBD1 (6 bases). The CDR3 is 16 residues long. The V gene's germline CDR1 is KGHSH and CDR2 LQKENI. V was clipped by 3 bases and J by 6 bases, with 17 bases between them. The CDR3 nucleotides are TGTGCCAGCTCACCCAAGACAGGCGGGTCGGCCGGGGAGCTGTTTTTT. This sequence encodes CASSPKTGGSAGELFF. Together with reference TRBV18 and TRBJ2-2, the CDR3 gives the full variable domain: NAGVMQNPRHLVRRRGQEARLRCSPMKGHSHVYWYRQLPEEGLKFMVYLQKENIIDESGMPKERFSAEFPKEGPSILRIQQVVRGDSAAYFCASSPKTGGSAGELFFGEGSRLTVL.

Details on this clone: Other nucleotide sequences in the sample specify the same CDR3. CDR3 protein: CASSLSGGDNSPLHF. The CDR3 coding sequence is TGCGCCAGCAGCCTCTCAGGGGGAGATAATTCACCCCTCCACTTT. The chain couples TRBV5-1 to TRBJ1-6; 7 bases are shared with TRBD1. This CDR3 has 15 residues. V was pared by 4 bases and J by 5 bases, with 6 bases of the junction left unmatched. Germline V CDR1 and CDR2: SGHRS, YFSETQ.

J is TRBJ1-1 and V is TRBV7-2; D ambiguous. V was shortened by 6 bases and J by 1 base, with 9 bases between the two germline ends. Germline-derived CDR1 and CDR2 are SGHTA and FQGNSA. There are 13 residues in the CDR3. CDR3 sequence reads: CASSRSENTEAFF. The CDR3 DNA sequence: TGTGCCAGCAGTCGTTCAGAGAACACTGAAGCTTTCTTT.

The CDR3 is CASSLRASGRGGDEQFF. As DNA, the CDR3 is TGTGCCAGCAGCTTAAGGGCTAGCGGGAGGGGTGGTGATGAGCAGTTCTTC. This chain joins TRBV13 and TRBJ2-1; TRBD2 aligns across 12 bases. V lost 2 bases to trimming and J lost 8 bases; unmatched junction nucleotides: 10. The length of the CDR3 is 17 residues. The germline CDR1 and CDR2 sequences are PRHDT and FYEKMQ (reference sequence). Drawing the rest from reference TRBV13 and TRBJ2-1, the complete variable domain is AAGVIQSPRHLIKEKRETATLKCYPIPRHDTVYWYQQGPGQDPQFLISFYEKMQSDKGSIPDRFSAQQFSDYHSELNMSSLELGDSALYFCASSLRASGRGGDEQFFGPGTRLTVL.

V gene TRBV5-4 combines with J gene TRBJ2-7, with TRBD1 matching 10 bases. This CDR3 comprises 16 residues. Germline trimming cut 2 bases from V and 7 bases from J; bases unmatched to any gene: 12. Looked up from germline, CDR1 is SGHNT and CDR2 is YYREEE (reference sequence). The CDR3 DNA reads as TGTGCCAGCAGCTTAAAAGTAGGAGACAGGGGGCGTGAGCAGTACTTC. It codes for CASSLKVGDRGREQYF. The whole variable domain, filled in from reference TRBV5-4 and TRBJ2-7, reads ETGVTQSPTHLIKTRGQQVTLRCSSQSGHNTVSWYQQALGQGPQFIFQYYREEENGRGNFPPRFSGLQFPNYSSELNVNALELDDSALYLCASSLKVGDRGREQYFGPGTRLTVT.

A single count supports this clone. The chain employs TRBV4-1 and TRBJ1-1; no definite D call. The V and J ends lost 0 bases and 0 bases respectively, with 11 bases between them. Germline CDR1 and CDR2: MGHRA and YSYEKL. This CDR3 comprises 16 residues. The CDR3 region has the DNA TGCGCCAGCAGCCAAGATCGCTACAGACTGAACACTGAAGCTTTCTTT. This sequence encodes CASSQDRYRLNTEAFF.

CDR3 nucleotide sequence: TGTGCCAGCAGTTTAATCGGGGGGGCAACCGGGGAGCTGTTTTTT. It codes for CASSLIGGATGELFF. This rearrangement joins TRBV28 to TRBJ2-2, with 8 bases fitting TRBD2. Germline CDR1 is MDHEN and CDR2 is SYDVKM. This CDR3 has 15 residues. The trim removed 2 bases at V and 5 bases at J, leaving 4 bases unmatched.

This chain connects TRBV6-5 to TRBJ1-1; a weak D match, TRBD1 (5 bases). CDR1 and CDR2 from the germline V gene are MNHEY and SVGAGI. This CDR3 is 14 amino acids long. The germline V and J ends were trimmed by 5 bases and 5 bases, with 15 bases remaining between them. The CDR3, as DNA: TGTGCCAGCAGTCTCCGTGCGGGGGGGACTGAAGCTTTCTTT. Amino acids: CASSLRAGGTEAFF.

CDR3 in amino acids: CASSRGALEGTDTQYF. The CDR3 region has the DNA TGTGCCAGTAGTAGGGGCGCTTTAGAGGGCACAGATACGCAGTATTTT. The gene calls are TRBV19 and TRBJ2-3, with a possible D match to TRBD1 (5 bases). The CDR3 is 16 residues long. From germline, CDR1 is LNHDA and CDR2 SQIVND (reference sequence). V dropped 4 bases and J dropped 1 base, with 15 bases sitting between them.

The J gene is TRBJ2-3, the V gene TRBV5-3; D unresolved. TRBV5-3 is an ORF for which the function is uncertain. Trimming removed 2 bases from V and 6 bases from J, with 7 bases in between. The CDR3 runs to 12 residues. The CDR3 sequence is CARSFNRDTQYF. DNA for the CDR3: TGTGCCAGAAGCTTTAACCGGGATACGCAGTATTTT.

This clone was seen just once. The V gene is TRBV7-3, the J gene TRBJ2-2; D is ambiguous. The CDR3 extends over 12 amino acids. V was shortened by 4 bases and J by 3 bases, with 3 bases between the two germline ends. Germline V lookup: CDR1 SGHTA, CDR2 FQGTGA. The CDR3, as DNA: TGTGCCAGCAGCTCCTACACCGGGGAGCTGTTTTTT. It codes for CASSSYTGELFF.

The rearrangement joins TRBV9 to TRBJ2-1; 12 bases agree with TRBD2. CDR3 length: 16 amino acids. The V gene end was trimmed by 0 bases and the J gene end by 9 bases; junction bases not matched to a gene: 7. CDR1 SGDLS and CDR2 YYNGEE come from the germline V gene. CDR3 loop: CASSVGASGRAGEQFF. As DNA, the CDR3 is TGTGCCAGCAGCGTAGGGGCTAGCGGGAGGGCCGGTGAGCAGTTCTTC.

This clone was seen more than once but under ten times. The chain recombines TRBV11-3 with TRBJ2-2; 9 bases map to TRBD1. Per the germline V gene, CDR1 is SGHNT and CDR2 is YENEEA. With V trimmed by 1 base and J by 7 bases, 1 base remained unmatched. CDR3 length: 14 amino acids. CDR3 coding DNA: TGTGCCAGCAGCTTAGTGGGACAGGGCGGGGAGCTGTTTTTT. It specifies CASSLVGQGGELFF.

CDR3 DNA: TGTGCCAGCAGCTCCGGATATAGCGGGGGACGCACAGATACGCAGTATTTT. This gives the protein CASSSGYSGGRTDTQYF. The chain employs TRBV7-8 and TRBJ2-3; 9 bases are a match to TRBD2. The CDR3 extends over 17 amino acids. Losses at the gene ends were 4 bases for V and 1 base for J; bases not matched to a gene: 9. Per germline, CDR1 SGHVS and CDR2 FQNEAQ.

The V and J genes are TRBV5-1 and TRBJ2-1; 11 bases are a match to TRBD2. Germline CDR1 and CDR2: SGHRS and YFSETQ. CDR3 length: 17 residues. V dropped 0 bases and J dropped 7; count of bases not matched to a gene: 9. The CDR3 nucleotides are TGCGCCAGCAGCTTGGTACCTAGCGGGGGGCCAGGAAATGAGCAGTTCTTC. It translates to CASSLVPSGGPGNEQFF.

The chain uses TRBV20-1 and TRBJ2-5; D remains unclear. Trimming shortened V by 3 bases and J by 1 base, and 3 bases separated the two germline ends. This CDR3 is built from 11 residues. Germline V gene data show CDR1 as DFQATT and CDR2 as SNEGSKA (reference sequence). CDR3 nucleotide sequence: TGCAGTGCTAGTCTCCAAGAGACCCAGTACTTC. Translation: CSASLQETQYF.

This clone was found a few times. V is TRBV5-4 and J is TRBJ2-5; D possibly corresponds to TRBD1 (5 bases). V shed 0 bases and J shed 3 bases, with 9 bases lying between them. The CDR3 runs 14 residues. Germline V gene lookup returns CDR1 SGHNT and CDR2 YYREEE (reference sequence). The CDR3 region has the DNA TGTGCCAGCAGCTTGGACAGGATGGAAGAGACCCAGTACTTC. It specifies CASSLDRMEETQYF. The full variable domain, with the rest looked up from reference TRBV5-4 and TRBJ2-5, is ETGVTQSPTHLIKTRGQQVTLRCSSQSGHNTVSWYQQALGQGPQFIFQYYREEENGRGNFPPRFSGLQFPNYSSELNVNALELDDSALYLCASSLDRMEETQYFGPGTRLLVL.

CDR3 in amino acids: CASSFGRGAWDEQFF. In DNA form, the CDR3 reads TGTGCCAGCAGCTTCGGGAGAGGGGCTTGGGATGAGCAGTTCTTC. The genes are TRBV11-2 and TRBJ2-1, with D possibly being TRBD2 (6 bases). Trimming removed 3 bases from V and 8 bases from J, with 17 bases in between. CDR1 is SGHAT, CDR2 FQNNGV, per germline. The CDR3 loop spans 15 amino acids. Combining the CDR3 with reference TRBV11-2 and TRBJ2-1 gives the whole variable domain EAGVAQSPRYKIIEKRQSVAFWCNPISGHATLYWYQQILGQGPKLLIQFQNNGVVDDSQLPKDRFSAERLKGVDSTLKIQPAKLEDSAVYLCASSFGRGAWDEQFFGPGTRLTVL.